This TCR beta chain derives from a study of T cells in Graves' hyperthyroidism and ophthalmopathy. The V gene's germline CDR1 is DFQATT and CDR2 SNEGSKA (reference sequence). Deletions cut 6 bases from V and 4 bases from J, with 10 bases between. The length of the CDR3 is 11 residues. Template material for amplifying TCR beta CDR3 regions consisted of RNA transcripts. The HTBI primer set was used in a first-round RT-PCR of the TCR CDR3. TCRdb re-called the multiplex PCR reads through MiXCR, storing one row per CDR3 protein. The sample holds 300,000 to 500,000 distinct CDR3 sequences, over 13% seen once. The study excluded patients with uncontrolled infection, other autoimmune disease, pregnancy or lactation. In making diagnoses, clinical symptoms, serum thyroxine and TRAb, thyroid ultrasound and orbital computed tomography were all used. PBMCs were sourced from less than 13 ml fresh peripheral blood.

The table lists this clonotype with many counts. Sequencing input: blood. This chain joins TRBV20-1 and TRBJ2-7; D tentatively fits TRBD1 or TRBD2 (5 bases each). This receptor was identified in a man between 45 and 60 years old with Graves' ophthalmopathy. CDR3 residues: CSAAWGYEQYF. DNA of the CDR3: TGCAGTGCCGCGTGGGGGTACGAGCAGTACTTC.